Reported below is one TCR beta chain. Its specificity is not known. Generated by immunoSEQ multiplex PCR, the TCRdb table keeps only in-frame clones and is missing some. The sample yields roughly 110,000 clones, under 95% seen once. The entry originates in a study of T cell responses to AZD1222 COVID-19 vaccine. Regarding the study as a whole: The sample set comprised mostly white British donors with more females, and clonal diversity was possibly underestimated. Unmutated variant regions are reportedly the target of nearly half of TCRs that are spike-specific.

Trimming shortened V by 4 bases and J by 2 bases, and 7 bases separated the two germline ends. Germline V gives CDR1 GTSNPN, CDR2 SVGIG (reference sequence). This CDR3 has 12 residues. The origin of this receptor is an adult in good health. V is TRBV30 and J is TRBJ2-3; no reliable D call. Source: peripheral blood, taken on day 0 of AZD1222 vaccination. The CDR3 is CAWTPTTDTQYF. The CDR3 DNA sequence: TGTGCCTGGACCCCTACCACAGATACGCAGTATTTT.